The sequence of this T cell receptor beta chain was determined in a study of coeliac disease (dated by TCRdb to the early 2020s). As for the study more broadly: Because high-resolution HLA typing was not available, biased TRBV7-2 usage was queried as a proof of principle. Next-generation sequencing of rearranged TRB and TRG CDR3 regions was used on small intestinal lymphocyte fractions taken from coeliac and non-coeliac patients. The study set out to describe the TR repertoires of small intestinal T cells in active coeliac disease, refractory type I coeliac disease, and coeliac disease treated with a gluten-free diet. TRB sequencing was successfully performed on samples from 27 to 30 subjects, among which 20 to 25 paired bulk unsorted intraepithelial and lamina propria cell samples were included. The full study included about 30 patients: around 22 with serologically confirmed coeliac disease and 8 controls with non-small intestinal disorders. Study-wide findings and limitations: Published gliadin-specific TRB sequences were found in about 50% of the 18 coeliac lamina propria samples but in only 1 of 6 controls. TRB repertoires were largely private; most amino acid sequences were unique to one sample, and V-gene usage did not differ significantly by disease group. The authors considered the approach unsuitable for unbiased detection of gliadin-specific T cells, which are scarce and rarely shared between patients. High-purity fractions were not obtained when intraepithelial cells were separated from lamina propria cells, so cross-contamination between compartments was possible. Lower clonality than in controls was observed in the TRB and TRG repertoires of active coeliac intraepithelial and lamina propria samples, suggesting that diverse T cells were recruited.

Library preparation was by the immunoSEQ multiplex PCR assay. The TR loci were subjected to amplification by multiplexed PCR, for which V gene segments served as targets of the forward primers and J gene segments as targets of the reverse primers. Amplified CDR3 regions were sequenced on the Illumina HiSeq System. The paper's processing steps were these. Closely related reads were merged with a nearest-neighbour algorithm so that PCR and sequencing errors were removed and data were collapsed into unique sequences. Each repertoire was summarised by clonality and by T cell density, with T cell density defined as TR molecules per amount of genomic DNA input. CDR3 amino acid sequences present in at least 80% of unsorted samples were defined as public TRs and were then tested for differential abundance between coeliac and control samples. Each lamina propria sample was queried against a list of over 200 published gliadin-specific TRB sequences. Differences in clonality and density between disease groups were tested by Kruskal-Wallis tests, followed by Dunn post-tests. The clones in this table, taken by TCRdb from immuneACCESS, are in-frame only. Not every clone is retained; where verified, under half of the shortfall comes from an unresolved V gene, and the cause of the rest is unknown. That table gives V, J and clone size, and the DNA gave D and trimming. The sample table contains roughly 4,000 clones; only one count was recorded for roughly three fifths of them. Under 6% of the sample comes from the top ten.

Per the germline V gene, MNHNS is the CDR1 and SASEGT is the CDR2. Taken from cysteine to phenylalanine, the CDR3 has 13 residues. CDR3 DNA is the only sequence kept; it has 39 bases, read in frame from the first base. V and J lose 5 bases and 3 bases, and a span of 11 bases separates them. The count of this clone is one. Its antigen has not been determined. One base away there is no much larger clone; base qualities are not given. Aliquots of some 520,000 cells were frozen in DMSO/FBS in liquid nitrogen, and a single aliquot per fraction was used for sequencing. Every one of the 30 patients in the study had endoscopy and a small intestinal biopsy. Lamina propria cells were released by collagenase digestion of the biopsy tissue remaining after intraepithelial cell isolation. Genomic DNA was extracted from frozen unsorted cell fractions using the Qiagen DNeasy blood extraction kit.

The receptor's source is a man between 70 and 80 years old without celiac disease. Recombination linked TRBV6-1 to TRBJ2-7; tentative D gene TRBD2, with 6 bases matching. The sample consisted of lymphocytes from the gut lamina propria. This sample's cell subset or site label indicates: lamina propria cell (LPC) fraction of small intestinal biopsy. In nucleotide form, the sequence is TGTGCCAGCAGTAGGGCCGGGGGCTACGAGCAGTACTTC. Its coded protein is CASSRAGGYEQYF.